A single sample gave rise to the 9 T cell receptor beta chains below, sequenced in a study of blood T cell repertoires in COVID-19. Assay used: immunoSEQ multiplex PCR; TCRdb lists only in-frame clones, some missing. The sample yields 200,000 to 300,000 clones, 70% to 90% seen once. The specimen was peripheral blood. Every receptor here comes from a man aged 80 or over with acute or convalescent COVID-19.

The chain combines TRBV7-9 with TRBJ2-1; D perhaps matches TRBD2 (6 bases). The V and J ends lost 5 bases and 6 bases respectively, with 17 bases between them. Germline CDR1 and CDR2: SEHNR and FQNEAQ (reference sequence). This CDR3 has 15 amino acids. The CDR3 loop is CASSPDYGGGNEQFF. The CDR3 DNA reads TGTGCCAGCAGCCCCGACTACGGGGGAGGCAATGAGCAGTTCTTC. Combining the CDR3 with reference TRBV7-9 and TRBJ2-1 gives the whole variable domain DTGVSQNPRHKITKRGQNVTFRCDPISEHNRLYWYRQTLGQGPEFLTYFQNEAQLEKSRLLSDRFSAERPKGSFSTLEIQRTEQGDSAMYLCASSPDYGGGNEQFFGPGTRLTVL.

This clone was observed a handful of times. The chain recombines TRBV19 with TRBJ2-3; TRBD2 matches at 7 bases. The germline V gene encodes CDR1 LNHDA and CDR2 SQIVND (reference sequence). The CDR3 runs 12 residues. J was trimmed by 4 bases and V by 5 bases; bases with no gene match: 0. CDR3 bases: TGTGCCAGTAGTCTAGCGGCAGATACGCAGTATTTT. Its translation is CASSLAADTQYF.

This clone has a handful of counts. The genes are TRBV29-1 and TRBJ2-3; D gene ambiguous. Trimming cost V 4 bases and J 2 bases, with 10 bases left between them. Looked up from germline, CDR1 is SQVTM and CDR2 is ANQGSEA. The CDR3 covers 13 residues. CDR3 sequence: CSVAEKTTDTQYF. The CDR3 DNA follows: TGCAGCGTTGCGGAGAAAACCACAGATACGCAGTATTTT.

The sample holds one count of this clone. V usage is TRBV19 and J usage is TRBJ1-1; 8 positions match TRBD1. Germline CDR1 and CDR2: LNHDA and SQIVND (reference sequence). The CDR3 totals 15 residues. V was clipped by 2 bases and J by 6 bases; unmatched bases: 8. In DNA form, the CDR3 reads TGTGCCAGTAGTATACGTACTGCAGGGGGCGCTGAAGCTTTCTTT. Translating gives CASSIRTAGGAEAFF.

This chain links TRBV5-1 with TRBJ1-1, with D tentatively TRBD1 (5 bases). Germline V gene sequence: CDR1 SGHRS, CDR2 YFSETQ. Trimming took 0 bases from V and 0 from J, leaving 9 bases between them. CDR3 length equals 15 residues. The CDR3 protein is CASSLDGAVNTEAFF. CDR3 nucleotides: TGCGCCAGCAGCTTGGATGGGGCGGTGAACACTGAAGCTTTCTTT.

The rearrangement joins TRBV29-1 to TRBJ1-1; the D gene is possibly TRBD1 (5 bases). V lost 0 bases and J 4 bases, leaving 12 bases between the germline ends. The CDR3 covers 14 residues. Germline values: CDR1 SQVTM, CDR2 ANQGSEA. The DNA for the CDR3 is TGCAGCGTTGAAGATCGTCGGGGGACCACTGAAGCTTTCTTT. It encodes CSVEDRRGTTEAFF. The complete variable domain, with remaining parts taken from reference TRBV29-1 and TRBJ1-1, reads SAVISQKPSRDICQRGTSLTIQCQVDSQVTMMFWYRQQPGQSLTLIATANQGSEATYESGFVIDKFPISRPNLTFSTLTVSNMSPEDSSIYLCSVEDRRGTTEAFFGQGTRLTVV.

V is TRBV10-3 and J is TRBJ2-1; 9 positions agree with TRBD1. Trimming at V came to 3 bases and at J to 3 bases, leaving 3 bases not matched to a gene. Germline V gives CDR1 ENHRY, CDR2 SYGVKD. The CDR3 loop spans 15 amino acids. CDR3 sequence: CAISDLGQGYNEQFF. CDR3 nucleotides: TGTGCCATCAGTGATTTGGGACAGGGCTACAATGAGCAGTTCTTC.

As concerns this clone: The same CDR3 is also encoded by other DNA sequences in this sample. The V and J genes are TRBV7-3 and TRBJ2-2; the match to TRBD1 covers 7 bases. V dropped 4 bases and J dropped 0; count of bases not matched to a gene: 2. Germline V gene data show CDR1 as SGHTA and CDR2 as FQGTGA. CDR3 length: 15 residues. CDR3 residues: CASSSGTANTGELFF. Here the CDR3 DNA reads TGTGCCAGCAGCTCCGGGACAGCGAACACCGGGGAGCTGTTTTTT.

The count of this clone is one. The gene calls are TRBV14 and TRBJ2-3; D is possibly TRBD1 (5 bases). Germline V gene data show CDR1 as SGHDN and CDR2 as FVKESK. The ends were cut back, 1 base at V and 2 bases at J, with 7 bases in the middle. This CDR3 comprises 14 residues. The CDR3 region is CASSQGGLTDTQYF. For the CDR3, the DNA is TGTGCCAGCAGCCAAGGGGGCCTCACAGATACGCAGTATTTT.